This note documents a single T cell receptor beta chain sequence. The antigen is unknown. This sample stems from a study of coeliac disease. Points from the study as a whole: Few TRB amino acid sequences were shared between samples; most were unique. In active celiac disease, intraepithelial and lamina propria TRB and TRG repertoires were less clonal than controls.

V dropped 0 bases and J dropped 5 bases, with 17 bases sitting between them. Germline V lookup: CDR1 SGHAT, CDR2 FQNNGV. This CDR3 is 16 amino acids long. Sequencing used immunoSEQ multiplex PCR; TCRdb keeps in-frame clones, though not all of them. The table includes some 2,200 clones, around 79% detected once. V is TRBV11-2 and J is TRBJ2-7; D might be TRBD2 (6 bases). Sequencing was carried out using lymphocytes from the gut lamina propria. This TCR was recovered from a human donor without celiac disease. For the CDR3, the DNA is TGTGCCAGCAGCTTAGATAATTCGGGAGCGAATAACGAGCAGTACTTC. This codes for CASSLDNSGANNEQYF. Filled out from reference TRBV11-2 and TRBJ2-7, the complete variable domain reads EAGVAQSPRYKIIEKRQSVAFWCNPISGHATLYWYQQILGQGPKLLIQFQNNGVVDDSQLPKDRFSAERLKGVDSTLKIQPAKLEDSAVYLCASSLDNSGANNEQYFGPGTRLTVT.